What follows describes a single TCR beta chain. This clone's antigen is unknown. No quality values exist for individual bases; no much larger clone is one base distant. The data originate from a study of T cell repertoires in cytomegalovirus infection (dated by TCRdb to 2018 to 2020). Study-level background: Donor HLA type was relevant to the analysis, because carriage of CMV infection together with the matching HLA type was indicated by public TCR beta signatures. The paper as a whole reports these results and caveats: The ex vivo response was dominated by HLA-C-restricted CMV-specific TCR beta clonotypes, which also provided the single most frequent clonotype in two of eight donors. In both this cohort and an independent cohort of 352 donors, the cumulative frequency of public TCR beta family members distinguished carriers of CMV infection plus the relevant HLA type.

For sequencing, an Illumina HiSeq 1500 was employed. The public reads were reanalyzed by TCRdb: fastp trimming at Q25, MiXCR alignment, in-frame beta chains only. Each CDR3 protein appears once, grouped with its most common genes and DNA. This sample has about 530,000 distinct CDR3 sequences in its table, and more than 20% of those were observed once. The ten largest make up roughly 13% of the sample. The clonotype was recovered from a human donor in good health (CMV status not recorded). Some clones in this sample may be carry-over from other donors' samples. Source material: PBMCs.

For the CDR3, the sequence is CASGALQETQYF. The DNA sequence is TGTGCCAGCGGAGCCTTACAAGAGACCCAGTACTTC. Recombination joined TRBV6-2 or TRBV6-3 with TRBJ2-5, with no confidently assigned D gene. Trimming removed 8 bases from V and 2 bases from J, leaving 9 bases between the germline ends. The CDR3 sequence holds 12 residues, the cysteine and phenylalanine included. Only CDR3 DNA remains: 36 bases, in frame from the first base. CDR1 and CDR2 are read off the germline V gene as MNHEY and SVGEGT.